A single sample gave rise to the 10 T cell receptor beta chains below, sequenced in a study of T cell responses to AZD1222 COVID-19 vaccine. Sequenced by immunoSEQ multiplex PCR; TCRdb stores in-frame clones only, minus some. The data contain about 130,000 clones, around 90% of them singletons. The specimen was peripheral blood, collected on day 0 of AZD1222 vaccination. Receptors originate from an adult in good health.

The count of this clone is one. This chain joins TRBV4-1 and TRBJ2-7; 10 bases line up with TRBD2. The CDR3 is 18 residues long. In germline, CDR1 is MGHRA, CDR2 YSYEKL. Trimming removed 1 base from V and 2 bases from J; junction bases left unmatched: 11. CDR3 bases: TGCGCCAGCAGCCAAGCTCCAGCGGGGGGGCCGAAAACCTACGAGCAGTACTTC. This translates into CASSQAPAGGPKTYEQYF.

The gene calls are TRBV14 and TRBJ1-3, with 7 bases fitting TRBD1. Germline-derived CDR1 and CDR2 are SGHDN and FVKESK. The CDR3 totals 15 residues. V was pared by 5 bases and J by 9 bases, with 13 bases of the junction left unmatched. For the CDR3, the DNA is TGTGCCAGCAGCGGGGACAGCCCTCCCTTGGGCACCATATATTTT. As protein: CASSGDSPPLGTIYF.

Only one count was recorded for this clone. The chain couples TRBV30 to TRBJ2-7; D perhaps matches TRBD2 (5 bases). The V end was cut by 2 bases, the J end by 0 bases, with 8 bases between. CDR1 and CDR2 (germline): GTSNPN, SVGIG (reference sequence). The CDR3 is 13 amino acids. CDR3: CAWSRGFSYEQYF. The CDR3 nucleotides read TGTGCCTGGAGTCGCGGGTTCTCCTACGAGCAGTACTTC.

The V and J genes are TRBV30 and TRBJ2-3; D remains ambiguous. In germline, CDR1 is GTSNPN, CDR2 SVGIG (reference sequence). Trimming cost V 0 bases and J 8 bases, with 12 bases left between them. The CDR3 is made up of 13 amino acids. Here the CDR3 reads CAWSVDTPGTQYF. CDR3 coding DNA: TGTGCCTGGAGTGTTGATACCCCCGGTACGCAGTATTTT.

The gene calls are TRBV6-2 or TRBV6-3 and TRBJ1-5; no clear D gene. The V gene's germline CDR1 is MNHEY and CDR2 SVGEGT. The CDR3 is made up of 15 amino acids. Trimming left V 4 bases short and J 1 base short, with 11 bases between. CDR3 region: CASSFGQQSNQPQHF. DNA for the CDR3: TGTGCCAGCAGTTTCGGGCAGCAGAGCAATCAGCCCCAGCATTTT.

CDR3 nucleotide sequence: TGTGCCAGCGGTACGAACACTGAAGCTTTCTTT. Protein product: CASGTNTEAFF. The gene calls are TRBV27 and TRBJ1-1; D remains unclear. Looked up from germline, CDR1 is MNHEY and CDR2 is SMNVEV (reference sequence). There are 11 residues in the CDR3. The ends were cut back, 8 bases at V and 1 base at J, with 5 bases in the middle.

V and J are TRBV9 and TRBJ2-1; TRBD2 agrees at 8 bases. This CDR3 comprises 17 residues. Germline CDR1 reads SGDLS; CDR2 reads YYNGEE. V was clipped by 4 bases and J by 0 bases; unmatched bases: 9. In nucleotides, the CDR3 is TGTGCCAGCAGCCCCCGGACTAGCTCGAGCTCCTACAATGAGCAGTTCTTC. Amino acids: CASSPRTSSSSYNEQFF.

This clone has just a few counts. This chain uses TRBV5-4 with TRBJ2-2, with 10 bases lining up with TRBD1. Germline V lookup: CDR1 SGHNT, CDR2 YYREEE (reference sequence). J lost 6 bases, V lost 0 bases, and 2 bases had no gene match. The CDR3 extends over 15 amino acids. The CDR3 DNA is TGTGCCAGCAGCTTGGGACAGGGGGCGGCCGGGGAGCTGTTTTTT. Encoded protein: CASSLGQGAAGELFF.

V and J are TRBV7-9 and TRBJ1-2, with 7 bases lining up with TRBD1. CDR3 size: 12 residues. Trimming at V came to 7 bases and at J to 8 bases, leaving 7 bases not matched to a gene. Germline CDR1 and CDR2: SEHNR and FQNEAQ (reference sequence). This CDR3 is CASMTGSGGYTF. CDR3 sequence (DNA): TGTGCCAGCATGACAGGGAGCGGAGGCTACACCTTC. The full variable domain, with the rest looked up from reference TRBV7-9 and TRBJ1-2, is DTGVSQNPRHKITKRGQNVTFRCDPISEHNRLYWYRQTLGQGPEFLTYFQNEAQLEKSRLLSDRFSAERPKGSFSTLEIQRTEQGDSAMYLCASMTGSGGYTFGSGTRLTVV.

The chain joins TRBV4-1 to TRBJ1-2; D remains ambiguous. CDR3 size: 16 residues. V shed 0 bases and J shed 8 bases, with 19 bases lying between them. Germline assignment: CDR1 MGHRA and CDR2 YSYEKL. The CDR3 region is CASSQENTPWSFGYTF. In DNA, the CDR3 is TGCGCCAGCAGCCAAGAAAACACCCCCTGGAGCTTCGGCTACACCTTC.